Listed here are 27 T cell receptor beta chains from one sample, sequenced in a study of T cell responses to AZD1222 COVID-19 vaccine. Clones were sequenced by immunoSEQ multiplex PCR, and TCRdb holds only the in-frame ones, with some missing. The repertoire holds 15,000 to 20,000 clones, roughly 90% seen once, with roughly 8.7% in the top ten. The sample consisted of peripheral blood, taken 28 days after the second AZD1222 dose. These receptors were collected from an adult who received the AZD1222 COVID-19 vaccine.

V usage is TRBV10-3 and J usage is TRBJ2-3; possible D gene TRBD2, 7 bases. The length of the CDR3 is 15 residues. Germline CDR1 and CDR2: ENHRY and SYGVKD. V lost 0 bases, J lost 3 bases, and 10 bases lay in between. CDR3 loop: CAISESGGGTDTQYF. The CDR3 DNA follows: TGTGCCATCAGTGAGTCAGGGGGGGGGACAGATACGCAGTATTTT.

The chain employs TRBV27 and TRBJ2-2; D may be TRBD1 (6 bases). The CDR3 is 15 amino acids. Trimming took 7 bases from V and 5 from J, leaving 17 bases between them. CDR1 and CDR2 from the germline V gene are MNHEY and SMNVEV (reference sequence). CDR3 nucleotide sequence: TGTGCCAGCACCTTAGCCGGGACACAAACCGGGGAGCTGTTTTTT. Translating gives CASTLAGTQTGELFF.

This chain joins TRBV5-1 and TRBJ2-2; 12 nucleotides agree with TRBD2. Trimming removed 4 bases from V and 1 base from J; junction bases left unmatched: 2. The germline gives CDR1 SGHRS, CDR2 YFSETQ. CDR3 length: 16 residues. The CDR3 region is CASSELAGGNTGELFF. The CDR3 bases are TGCGCCAGCAGCGAACTAGCGGGGGGGAACACCGGGGAGCTGTTTTTT.

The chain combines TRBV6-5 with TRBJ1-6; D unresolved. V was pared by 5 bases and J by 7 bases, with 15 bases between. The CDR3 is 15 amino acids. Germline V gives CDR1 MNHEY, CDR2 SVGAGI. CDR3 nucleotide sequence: TGTGCCAGCAGTCCCTCGGTCTCCTGGAATTCACCCCTCCACTTT. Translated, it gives CASSPSVSWNSPLHF.

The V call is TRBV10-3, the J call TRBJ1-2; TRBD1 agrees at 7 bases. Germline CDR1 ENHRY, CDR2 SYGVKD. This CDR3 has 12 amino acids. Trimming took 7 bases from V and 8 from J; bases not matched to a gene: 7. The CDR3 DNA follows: TGTGCCATCACCGGGACAGTGGGCGGCTACACCTTC. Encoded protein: CAITGTVGGYTF.

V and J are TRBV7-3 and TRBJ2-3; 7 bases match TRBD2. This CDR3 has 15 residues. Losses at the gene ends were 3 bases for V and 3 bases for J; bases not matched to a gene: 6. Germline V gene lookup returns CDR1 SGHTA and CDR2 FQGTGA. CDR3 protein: CASSFAGDKTDTQYF. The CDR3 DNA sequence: TGTGCCAGCAGCTTTGCGGGAGACAAGACAGATACGCAGTATTTT. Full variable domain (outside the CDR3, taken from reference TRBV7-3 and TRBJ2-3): GAGVSQTPSNKVTEKGKYVELRCDPISGHTALYWYRQSLGQGPEFLIYFQGTGAADDSGLPNDRFFAVRPEGSVSTLKIQRTERGDSAVYLCASSFAGDKTDTQYFGPGTRLTVL.

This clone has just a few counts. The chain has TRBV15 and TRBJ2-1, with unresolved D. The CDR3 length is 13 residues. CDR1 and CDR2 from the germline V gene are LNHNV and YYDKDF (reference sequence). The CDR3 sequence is CATRGSPLNEQFF. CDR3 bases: TGTGCTACCCGAGGATCCCCCCTCAATGAGCAGTTCTTC.

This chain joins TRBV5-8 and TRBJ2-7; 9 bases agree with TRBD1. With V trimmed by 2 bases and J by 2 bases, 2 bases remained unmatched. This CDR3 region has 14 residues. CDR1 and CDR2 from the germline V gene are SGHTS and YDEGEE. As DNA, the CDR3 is TGTGCCAGCAGCTTCCGGGACAGGGCCTACGAGCAGTACGTC. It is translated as CASSFRDRAYEQYV.

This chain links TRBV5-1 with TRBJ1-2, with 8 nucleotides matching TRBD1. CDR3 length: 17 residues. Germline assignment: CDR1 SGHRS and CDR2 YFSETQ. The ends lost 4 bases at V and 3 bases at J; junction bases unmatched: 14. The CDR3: CASSVLGQGPGDYGYTF. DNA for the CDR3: TGCGCCAGCAGCGTTCTCGGACAGGGCCCAGGGGACTATGGCTACACCTTC. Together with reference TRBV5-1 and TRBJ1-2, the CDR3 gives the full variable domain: KAGVTQTPRYLIKTRGQQVTLSCSPISGHRSVSWYQQTPGQGLQFLFEYFSETQRNKGNFPGRFSGRQFSNSRSEMNVSTLELGDSALYLCASSVLGQGPGDYGYTFGSGTRLTVV.

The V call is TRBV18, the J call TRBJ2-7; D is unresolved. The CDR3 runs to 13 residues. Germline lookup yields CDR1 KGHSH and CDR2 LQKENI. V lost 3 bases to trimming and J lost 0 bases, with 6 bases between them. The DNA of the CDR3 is TGTGCCAGCTCACCGACAATCTCCTACGAGCAGTACGTC. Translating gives CASSPTISYEQYV.

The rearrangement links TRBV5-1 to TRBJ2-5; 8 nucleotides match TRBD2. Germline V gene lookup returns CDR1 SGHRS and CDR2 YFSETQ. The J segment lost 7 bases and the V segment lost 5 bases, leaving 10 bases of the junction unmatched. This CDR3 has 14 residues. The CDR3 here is CASRPGTRERTQYF. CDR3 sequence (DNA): TGCGCCAGCAGACCCGGGACTAGAGAACGGACCCAGTACTTC.

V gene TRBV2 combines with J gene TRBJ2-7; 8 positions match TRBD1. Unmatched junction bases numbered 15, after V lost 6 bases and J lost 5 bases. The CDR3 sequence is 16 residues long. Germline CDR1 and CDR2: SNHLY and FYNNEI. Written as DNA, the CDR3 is TGTGCCAGCAGCGACACAGCAGGGGGCACGATGCACGAGCAGTACTTC. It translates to CASSDTAGGTMHEQYF.

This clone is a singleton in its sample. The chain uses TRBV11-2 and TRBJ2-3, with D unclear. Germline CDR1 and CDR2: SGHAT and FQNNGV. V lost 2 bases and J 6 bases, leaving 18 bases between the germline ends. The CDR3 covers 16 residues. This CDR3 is CASSLRPGNPIDTQYF. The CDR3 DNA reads TGTGCCAGCAGCTTACGTCCCGGAAACCCCATCGATACGCAGTATTTT.

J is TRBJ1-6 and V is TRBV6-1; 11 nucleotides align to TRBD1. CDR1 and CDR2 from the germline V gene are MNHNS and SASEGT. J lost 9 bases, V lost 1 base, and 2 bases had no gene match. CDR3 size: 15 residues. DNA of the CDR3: TGTGCCAGCAGTGAAGGGACAGGGGGCATTTCACCCCTCCACTTT. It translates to CASSEGTGGISPLHF.

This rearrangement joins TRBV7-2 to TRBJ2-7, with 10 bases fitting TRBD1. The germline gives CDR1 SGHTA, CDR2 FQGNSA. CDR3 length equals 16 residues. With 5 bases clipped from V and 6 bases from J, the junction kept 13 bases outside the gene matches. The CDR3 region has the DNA TGTGCCAGCAGCAAAAGAGCCGGGACAGGGGCGCGCGAGCAGTACTTC. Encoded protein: CASSKRAGTGAREQYF. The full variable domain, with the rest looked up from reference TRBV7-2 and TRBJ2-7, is GAGVSQSPSNKVTEKGKDVELRCDPISGHTALYWYRQSLGQGLEFLIYFQGNSAPDKSGLPSDRFSAERTGGSVSTLTIQRTQQEDSAVYLCASSKRAGTGAREQYFGPGTRLTVT.

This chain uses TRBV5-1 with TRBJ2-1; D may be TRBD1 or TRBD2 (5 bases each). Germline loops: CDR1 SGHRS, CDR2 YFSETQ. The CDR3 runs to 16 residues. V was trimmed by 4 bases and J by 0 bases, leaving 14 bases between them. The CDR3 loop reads CASSLGDVSSYNEQFF. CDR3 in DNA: TGCGCCAGCAGCCTGGGGGACGTCAGCTCCTACAATGAGCAGTTCTTC.

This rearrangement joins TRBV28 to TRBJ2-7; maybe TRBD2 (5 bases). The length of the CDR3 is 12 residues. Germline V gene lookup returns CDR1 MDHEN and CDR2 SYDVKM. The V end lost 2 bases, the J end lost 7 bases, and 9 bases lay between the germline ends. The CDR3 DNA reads TGTGCCAGCAGTTTAATATCGGGGGAGCAGTACGTC. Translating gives CASSLISGEQYV.

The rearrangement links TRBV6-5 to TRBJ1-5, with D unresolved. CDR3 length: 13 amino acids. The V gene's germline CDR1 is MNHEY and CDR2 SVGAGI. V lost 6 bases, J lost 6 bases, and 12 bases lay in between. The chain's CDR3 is CASSQTFRQPQHF. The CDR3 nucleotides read TGTGCCAGCAGCCAGACATTTCGTCAGCCCCAGCATTTT.

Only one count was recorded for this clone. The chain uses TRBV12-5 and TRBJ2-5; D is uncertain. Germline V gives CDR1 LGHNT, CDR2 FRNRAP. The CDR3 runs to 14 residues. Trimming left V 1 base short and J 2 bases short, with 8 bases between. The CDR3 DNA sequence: TGTGCTAGTGGTTTGGCCCCCGCGCAAGAGACCCAGTACTTC. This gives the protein CASGLAPAQETQYF.

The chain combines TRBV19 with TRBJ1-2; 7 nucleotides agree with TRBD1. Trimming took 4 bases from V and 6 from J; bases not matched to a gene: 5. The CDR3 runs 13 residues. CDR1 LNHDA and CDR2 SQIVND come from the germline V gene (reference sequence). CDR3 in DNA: TGTGCCAGTAGTACGAGGGGGCGGCATGGCTACACCTTC. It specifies CASSTRGRHGYTF.

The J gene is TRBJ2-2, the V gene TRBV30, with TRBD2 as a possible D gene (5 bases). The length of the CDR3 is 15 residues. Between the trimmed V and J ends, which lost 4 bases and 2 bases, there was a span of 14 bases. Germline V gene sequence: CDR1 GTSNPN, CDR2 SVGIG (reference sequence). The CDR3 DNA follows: TGTGCCTGGACCCCACGGGGTAGAAACACCGGGGAGCTGTTTTTT. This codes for CAWTPRGRNTGELFF.

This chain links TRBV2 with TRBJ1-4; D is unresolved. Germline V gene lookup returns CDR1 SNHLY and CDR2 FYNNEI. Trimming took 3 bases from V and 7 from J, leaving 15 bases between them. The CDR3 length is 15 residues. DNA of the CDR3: TGTGCCAGCAGTGATATTGGTGATTCGCGTGAAAAACTGTTTTTT. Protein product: CASSDIGDSREKLFF.

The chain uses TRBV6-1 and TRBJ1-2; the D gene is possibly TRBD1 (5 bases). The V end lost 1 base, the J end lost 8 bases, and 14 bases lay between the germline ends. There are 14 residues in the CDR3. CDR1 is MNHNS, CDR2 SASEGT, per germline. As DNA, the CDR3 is TGTGCCAGCAGTGAAGATCCTAGACAGTCCGGCTACACCTTC. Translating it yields CASSEDPRQSGYTF.

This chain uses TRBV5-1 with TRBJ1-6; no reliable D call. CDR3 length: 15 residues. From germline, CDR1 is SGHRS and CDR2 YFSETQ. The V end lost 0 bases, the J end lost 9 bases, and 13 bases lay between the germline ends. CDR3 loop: CASSLGANRGSPLHF. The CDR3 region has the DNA TGCGCCAGCAGCTTGGGGGCCAACCGGGGTTCACCCCTCCACTTT.

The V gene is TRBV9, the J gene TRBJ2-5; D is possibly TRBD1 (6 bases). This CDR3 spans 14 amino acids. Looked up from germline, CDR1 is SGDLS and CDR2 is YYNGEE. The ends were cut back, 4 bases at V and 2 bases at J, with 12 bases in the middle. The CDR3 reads CASSPRDTQETQYF. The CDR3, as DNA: TGTGCCAGCAGCCCCCGGGACACTCAAGAGACCCAGTACTTC.

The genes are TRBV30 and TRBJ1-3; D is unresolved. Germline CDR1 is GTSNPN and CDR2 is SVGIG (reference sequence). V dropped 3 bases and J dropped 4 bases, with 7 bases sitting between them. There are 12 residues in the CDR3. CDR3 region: CAWSYKGNTIYF. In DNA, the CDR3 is TGTGCCTGGAGCTACAAGGGAAACACCATATATTTT.

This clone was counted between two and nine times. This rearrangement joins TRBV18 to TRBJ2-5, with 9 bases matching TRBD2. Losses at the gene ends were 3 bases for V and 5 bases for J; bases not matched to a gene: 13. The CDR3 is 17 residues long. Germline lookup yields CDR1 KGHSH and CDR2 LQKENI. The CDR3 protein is CASSPGVAGESGETQYF. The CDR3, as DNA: TGTGCCAGCTCACCCGGCGTAGCGGGAGAATCTGGGGAGACCCAGTACTTC.